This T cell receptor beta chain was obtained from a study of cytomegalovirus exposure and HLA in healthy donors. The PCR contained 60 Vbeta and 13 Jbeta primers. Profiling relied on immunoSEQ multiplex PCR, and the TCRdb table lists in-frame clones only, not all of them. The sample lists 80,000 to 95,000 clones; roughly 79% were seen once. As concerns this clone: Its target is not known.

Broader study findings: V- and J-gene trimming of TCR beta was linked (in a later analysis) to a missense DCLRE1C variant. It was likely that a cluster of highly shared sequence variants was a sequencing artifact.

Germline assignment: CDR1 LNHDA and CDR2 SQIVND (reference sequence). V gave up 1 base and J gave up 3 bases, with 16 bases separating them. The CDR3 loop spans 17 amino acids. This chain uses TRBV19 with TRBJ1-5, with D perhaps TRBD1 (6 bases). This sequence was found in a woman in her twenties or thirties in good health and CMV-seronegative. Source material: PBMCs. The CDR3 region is CASSIARGRGANQPQHF. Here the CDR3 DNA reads TGTGCCAGTAGTATAGCCAGGGGAAGAGGGGCCAATCAGCCCCAGCATTTT. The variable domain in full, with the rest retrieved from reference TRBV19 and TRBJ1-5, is DGGITQSPKYLFRKEGQNVTLSCEQNLNHDAMYWYRQDPGQGLRLIYYSQIVNDFQKGDIAEGYSVSREKKESFPLTVTSAQKNPTAFYLCASSIARGRGANQPQHFGDGTRLSIL.